These 27 T cell receptor beta chains share one sample of origin, sequenced in a study of cytomegalovirus exposure and HLA in healthy donors. 60 Vbeta and 13 Jbeta primers were used in PCR. The method was immunoSEQ multiplex PCR; TCRdb's version includes in-frame clones alone and lacks a portion of them. The data show 150,000 or so clones, around 83% seen once. Sequencing was performed on PBMCs. The receptors were sampled from a male donor in good health and CMV-seropositive.

The chain has TRBV19 and TRBJ1-5; 9 bases align to TRBD1. The V segment lost 6 bases and the J segment 7 bases; nucleotides outside the gene matches: 13. The germline gives CDR1 LNHDA, CDR2 SQIVND (reference sequence). This CDR3 contains 16 residues. CDR3 protein: CASREDRGGLGQPQHF. For the CDR3, the DNA is TGTGCCAGTAGGGAGGACAGGGGAGGCCTTGGACAGCCCCAGCATTTT. The variable domain in full, completed from reference TRBV19 and TRBJ1-5, reads DGGITQSPKYLFRKEGQNVTLSCEQNLNHDAMYWYRQDPGQGLRLIYYSQIVNDFQKGDIAEGYSVSREKKESFPLTVTSAQKNPTAFYLCASREDRGGLGQPQHFGDGTRLSIL.

V usage is TRBV30 and J usage is TRBJ1-5, with D possibly matching TRBD1 (5 bases). Trimming removed 4 bases from V and 3 bases from J, with 10 bases in between. The germline CDR1 and CDR2 sequences are GTSNPN and SVGIG (reference sequence). The CDR3 spans 13 residues. The CDR3 loop is CAWNEQDNQPQHF. The CDR3 nucleotides read TGTGCCTGGAACGAACAGGACAATCAGCCCCAGCATTTT. Supplemented by reference TRBV30 and TRBJ1-5, the full variable domain reads SQTIHQWPATLVQPVGSPLSLECTVEGTSNPNLYWYRQAAGRGLQLLFYSVGIGQISSEVPQNLSASRPQDRQFILSSKKLLLSDSGFYLCAWNEQDNQPQHFGDGTRLSIL.

V and J are TRBV5-1 and TRBJ1-2; no firm D call. Trimming removed 0 bases from V and 4 bases from J, with 10 bases in between. CDR1 and CDR2 from the germline V gene are SGHRS and YFSETQ. This CDR3 is built from 14 residues. The CDR3 sequence is CASSLAGIGYGYTF. In DNA, the CDR3 is TGCGCCAGCAGCTTGGCGGGGATCGGCTATGGCTACACCTTC.

This clone was seen a single time. This chain connects TRBV7-2 to TRBJ2-7; D unresolved. Trimming shortened V by 2 bases and J by 0 bases, and 14 bases separated the two germline ends. CDR1 is SGHTA, CDR2 FQGNSA, per germline. The CDR3 spans 16 residues. The CDR3 protein is CASSLFGSASSYEQYF. In DNA form, the CDR3 reads TGTGCCAGCAGCTTATTTGGCAGCGCCAGCTCCTACGAGCAGTACTTC.

This chain connects TRBV5-5 to TRBJ1-3; D not resolved. The CDR3 extends over 14 amino acids. Germline-derived CDR1 and CDR2 are SGHKS and YYEKEE (reference sequence). Trimming cost V 0 bases and J 4 bases, with 8 bases left between them. CDR3 sequence: CASSLVTNGNTIYF. Here the CDR3 DNA reads TGTGCCAGCAGCTTGGTTACAAACGGAAACACCATATATTTT.

This clone has a handful of counts. The chain is built from TRBV15 and TRBJ2-3; 9 nucleotides line up with TRBD2. The junction had 6 bases not matched to a gene; V was cut back by 1 base and J by 4 bases. This CDR3 is 16 amino acids long. CDR1 and CDR2 from the germline V gene are LNHNV and YYDKDF (reference sequence). This CDR3 is CATSRGQAGGPDTQYF. In DNA, the CDR3 is TGTGCCACCAGCAGAGGGCAAGCGGGAGGCCCAGATACGCAGTATTTT.

A single count supports this clone. CDR3 nucleotide sequence: TGCAGCGCCGGACAGTACCAAGAGACCCAGTACTTC. It encodes CSAGQYQETQYF. The chain joins TRBV29-1 to TRBJ2-5; tentative D call: TRBD1 (6 bases). V was pared by 7 bases and J by 0 bases, with 9 bases between. The CDR3 spans 12 residues. The V gene's germline CDR1 is SQVTM and CDR2 ANQGSEA.

The rearrangement joins TRBV25-1 to TRBJ1-4; D ambiguous. V gave up 4 bases and J gave up 8 bases, with 8 bases separating them. The CDR3 consists of 12 residues. In germline, CDR1 is MGHDK, CDR2 SYGVNS. Here the CDR3 DNA reads TGTGCCAGCAGTGGAGGTGGGGAAAAACTGTTTTTT. Its translation is CASSGGGEKLFF.

The rearrangement joins TRBV5-4 to TRBJ1-4; 8 bases match TRBD1. CDR1 is SGHNT, CDR2 YYREEE, per germline (reference sequence). The CDR3 runs to 17 residues. V lost 2 bases and J lost 5; bases outside the gene matches: 11. In DNA, the CDR3 is TGTGCCAGCAGCTTCACGGCAGGGGGCTCTATGAATGAAAAACTGTTTTTT. This codes for CASSFTAGGSMNEKLFF.

The count of this clone is one. V usage is TRBV19 and J usage is TRBJ1-5; D possibly corresponds to TRBD1 (5 bases). V lost 0 bases to trimming and J lost 0 bases, with 9 bases between them. The germline V gene has CDR1 LNHDA and CDR2 SQIVND (reference sequence). This CDR3 has 16 residues. The CDR3, as DNA: TGTGCCAGTAGTATAGAGGGGGGGTATAGCAATCAGCCCCAGCATTTT. This codes for CASSIEGGYSNQPQHF.

The chain combines TRBV28 with TRBJ2-2, with TRBD1 identical over 7 bases. The germline V gene encodes CDR1 MDHEN and CDR2 SYDVKM. The CDR3 runs to 14 residues. Trimming removed 8 bases from V and 1 base from J; junction bases left unmatched: 4. The chain's CDR3 is CASSQGENTGELFF. CDR3 in DNA: TGTGCCAGCTCGCAGGGGGAGAACACCGGGGAGCTGTTTTTT.

The chain has TRBV2 and TRBJ1-3; tentative D call: TRBD1 (6 bases). V lost 6 bases and J 2 bases, leaving 17 bases between the germline ends. This CDR3 is 16 amino acids long. Germline V CDR1 and CDR2: SNHLY, FYNNEI. The DNA for the CDR3 is TGTGCCAGCAGAGGGGGACGCAGGGGAACTGGAAACACCATATATTTT. Protein product: CASRGGRRGTGNTIYF.

V gene TRBV19 combines with J gene TRBJ2-7; the match to TRBD1 covers 10 bases. The CDR3 contains 15 residues. V lost 6 bases, J lost 3 bases, and 8 bases stayed unmatched. In germline, CDR1 is LNHDA, CDR2 SQIVND (reference sequence). The CDR3 here is CASSLRGDRGYEQYF. CDR3 in DNA: TGTGCCAGTAGCCTCAGGGGGGACAGGGGCTACGAGCAGTACTTC.

The chain has TRBV2 and TRBJ2-7; TRBD2 matches at 7 bases. V lost 8 bases and J lost 0; bases outside the gene matches: 1. Germline values: CDR1 SNHLY, CDR2 FYNNEI. CDR3 size: 12 residues. Here the CDR3 DNA reads TGTGCCAGCGGGGGGGACTCCTACGAGCAGTACTTC. It yields the protein CASGGDSYEQYF. Supplemented by reference TRBV2 and TRBJ2-7, the full variable domain reads EPEVTQTPSHQVTQMGQEVILRCVPISNHLYFYWYRQILGQKVEFLVSFYNNEISEKSEIFDDQFSVERPDGSNFTLKIRSTKLEDSAMYFCASGGDSYEQYFGPGTRLTVT.

The rearrangement joins TRBV7-9 to TRBJ1-2; 8 nucleotides agree with TRBD1. CDR3 length equals 14 residues. The V segment lost 5 bases and the J segment 3 bases; nucleotides outside the gene matches: 5. CDR1 and CDR2 (germline): SEHNR, FQNEAQ (reference sequence). CDR3 nucleotides: TGTGCCAGCAGCGATACAGGGGGAGACTATGGCTACACCTTC. It yields the protein CASSDTGGDYGYTF.

This clone appeared once. The rearrangement uses TRBV28 and TRBJ1-2; D possibly corresponds to TRBD1 (6 bases). Germline CDR1 and CDR2: MDHEN and SYDVKM. The CDR3 extends over 13 amino acids. V gave up 5 bases and J gave up 8 bases, with 15 bases separating them. CDR3 loop: CASSPTGTGGYTF. DNA for the CDR3: TGTGCCAGCAGTCCCACAGGGACGGGCGGCTACACCTTC.

V and J are TRBV7-8 and TRBJ2-2, with D tentatively TRBD2 (5 bases). The CDR3 is 14 amino acids. CDR1 and CDR2 from the germline V gene are SGHVS and FQNEAQ. Trimming took off 6 bases at V and 4 bases at J, with 12 bases between the two ends. The CDR3 nucleotides read TGTGCCAGCAGGCTCACTAGGACCACCGGGGAGCTGTTTTTT. Translated, it gives CASRLTRTTGELFF.

This chain links TRBV10-3 with TRBJ2-1; weak D call: TRBD2 (5 bases). This CDR3 comprises 16 residues. The V end lost 3 bases, the J end lost 6 bases, and 18 bases lay between the germline ends. CDR1 is ENHRY and CDR2 is SYGVKD in the germline V gene. The CDR3, as DNA: TGTGCCATCAGTGAAAGTGGTGGAAATAGCGCCAATGAGCAGTTCTTC. The encoded protein is CAISESGGNSANEQFF.

The gene calls are TRBV5-1 and TRBJ2-4, with 16 bases identical to TRBD2. The germline CDR1 and CDR2 sequences are SGHRS and YFSETQ. This CDR3 is built from 18 residues. With 4 bases clipped from V and 1 base from J, the junction kept 5 bases outside the gene matches. CDR3 residues: CASSPGTSGRVAKNIQYF. CDR3 nucleotide sequence: TGCGCCAGCAGCCCCGGGACTAGCGGGAGGGTGGCCAAAAACATTCAGTACTTC.

The chain recombines TRBV10-2 with TRBJ2-2; 7 bases agree with TRBD2. The junction had 3 bases not matched to a gene; V was cut back by 7 bases and J by 1 base. The germline gives CDR1 WSHSY, CDR2 SAAADI. The CDR3 has 14 residues. The CDR3, as DNA: TGCGCCAGCACGCTAGCGGTGAACACCGGGGAGCTGTTTTTT. This codes for CASTLAVNTGELFF.

Only a few counts were recorded for this clone. The V gene is TRBV6-1, the J gene TRBJ1-4; D unresolved. V lost 7 bases and J lost 7, with 7 bases in between. The CDR3 is 11 residues long. Germline V lookup: CDR1 MNHNS, CDR2 SASEGT. The CDR3 protein is CASKGGEKLFF. The CDR3 nucleotides are TGTGCCAGCAAGGGAGGTGAAAAACTGTTTTTT.

The chain recombines TRBV6-1 with TRBJ1-1, with D tentatively TRBD1 (5 bases). The CDR3 spans 15 residues. CDR1 and CDR2 from the germline V gene are MNHNS and SASEGT. The germline V and J ends were trimmed by 1 base and 0 bases, with 9 bases remaining between them. This CDR3 reads CASSEERQLNTEAFF. CDR3 bases: TGTGCCAGCAGTGAAGAGCGACAGTTGAACACTGAAGCTTTCTTT.

The V gene is TRBV10-1, the J gene TRBJ2-7, with 8 bases lining up with TRBD2. CDR1 is WNHNN, CDR2 SYGVQD, per germline (reference sequence). V lost 2 bases to trimming and J lost 5 bases; unmatched junction nucleotides: 8. The CDR3 has 15 amino acids. The CDR3 is CASSETGGPVDEQYF. CDR3 DNA sequence: TGCGCCAGCAGTGAGACGGGAGGGCCAGTGGACGAGCAGTACTTC.

CDR3 coding DNA: TGTGCCAGCAGAGGGGGGGCGTCCCCTGAGCAGTTCTTC. This gives the protein CASRGGASPEQFF. The V call is TRBV7-9, the J call TRBJ2-1, with a weak D call TRBD2 (7 bases). The V end was cut by 6 bases, the J end by 9 bases, with 15 bases between. The germline V gene has CDR1 SEHNR and CDR2 FQNEAQ (reference sequence). The CDR3 loop spans 13 amino acids. Using reference TRBV7-9 and TRBJ2-1 for the parts outside the CDR3, the full variable domain is DTGVSQNPRHKITKRGQNVTFRCDPISEHNRLYWYRQTLGQGPEFLTYFQNEAQLEKSRLLSDRFSAERPKGSFSTLEIQRTEQGDSAMYLCASRGGASPEQFFGPGTRLTVL.

DNA of the CDR3: TGTGCCAGCAGGGAAGACAGGGGGCACACCGGGGAGCTGTTTTTT. Protein: CASREDRGHTGELFF. The V call is TRBV5-8, the J call TRBJ2-2; TRBD1 matches at 10 bases. Unmatched junction bases numbered 4, after V lost 5 bases and J lost 3 bases. The CDR3 length is 15 residues. Germline V CDR1 and CDR2: SGHTS, YDEGEE.

V usage is TRBV9 and J usage is TRBJ2-1, with 9 positions matching TRBD2. J lost 6 bases, V lost 6 bases, and 22 bases had no gene match. The CDR3 length is 19 residues. Germline values: CDR1 SGDLS, CDR2 YYNGEE. CDR3 residues: CASKGGGGQGSGGPNEQFF. CDR3 coding DNA: TGTGCCAGCAAGGGGGGCGGGGGTCAGGGTAGCGGGGGACCCAATGAGCAGTTCTTC.

V usage is TRBV2 and J usage is TRBJ1-4; D remains ambiguous. The V gene lost 4 bases and the J gene lost 16 bases, with 13 bases spanning the gap. The length of the CDR3 is 11 residues. Looked up from germline, CDR1 is SNHLY and CDR2 is FYNNEI. Here the CDR3 DNA reads TGTGCCAGCAGTGGTTCCCTGGAGACGTTTTTT. Amino acids: CASSGSLETFF.